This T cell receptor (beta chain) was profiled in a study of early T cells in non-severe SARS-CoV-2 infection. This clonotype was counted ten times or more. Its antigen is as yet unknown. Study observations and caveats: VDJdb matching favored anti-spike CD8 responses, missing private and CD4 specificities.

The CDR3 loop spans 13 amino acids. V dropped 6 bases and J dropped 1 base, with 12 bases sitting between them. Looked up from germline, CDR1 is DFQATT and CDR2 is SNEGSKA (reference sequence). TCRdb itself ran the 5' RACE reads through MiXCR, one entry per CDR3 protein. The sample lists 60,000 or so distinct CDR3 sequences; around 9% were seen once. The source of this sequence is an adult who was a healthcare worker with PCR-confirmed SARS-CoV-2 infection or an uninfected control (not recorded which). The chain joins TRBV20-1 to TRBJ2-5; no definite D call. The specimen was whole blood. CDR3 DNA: TGCAGTGCCGTTGGACCAACCCAAGAGACCCAGTACTTC. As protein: CSAVGPTQETQYF.